These T cell receptor beta chains were read from a single sample in a study of early T cells in non-severe SARS-CoV-2 infection. MiXCR was run by TCRdb on the 5' RACE reads, yielding one entry per CDR3 protein. Among 25,000 to 35,000 distinct CDR3 sequences listed, roughly 6% were seen once. Sequencing input: whole blood. These receptors were obtained from an adult who was a healthcare worker with PCR-confirmed SARS-CoV-2 infection or an uninfected control (not recorded which). Both conserved end residues are part of each CDR3. A D gene is named only where the DNA matches it firmly. Clone size is given for some rows only: seen once, a few or many times, or a class if the clone is expanded.

d_gene: TRBD2; v_gene: TRBV29-1; abundance: .; len: 15; j_gene: TRBJ2-3; CDR3nt: TGCAGCGTCGCCTATAGCGGGAGGCCAGAGGATACGCAGTATTTT; CDR3aa: CSVAYSGRPEDTQYF
d_gene: .; v_gene: TRBV7-2; abundance: many; len: 14; j_gene: TRBJ1-3; CDR3nt: TGTGCCAGCAGCTTCATCCACTCTGGAAACACCATATATTTT; CDR3aa: CASSFIHSGNTIYF
d_gene: .; v_gene: TRBV19; abundance: few; len: 17; j_gene: TRBJ1-5; CDR3nt: TGTGCCAGTAGTTTTTCCGGGTCTACGAATAGCAATCAGCCCCAGCATTTT; CDR3aa: CASSFSGSTNSNQPQHF
d_gene: .; v_gene: TRBV6-2/TRBV6-3; abundance: many; len: 16; j_gene: TRBJ2-3; CDR3nt: TGTGCCAGCAGTCCCCCGGCAGCGACCAGCACAGATACGCAGTATTTT; CDR3aa: CASSPPAATSTDTQYF
d_gene: .; v_gene: TRBV7-7; abundance: many; len: 16; j_gene: TRBJ2-2; CDR3nt: TGTGCTAGCAGCTCCTCGCCGGGACAAATCACCGGGGAGCTGTTTTTT; CDR3aa: CASSSSPGQITGELFF
d_gene: TRBD2; v_gene: TRBV14; abundance: many; len: 16; j_gene: TRBJ2-1; CDR3nt: TGTGCCAGCAGCCCTGGGGGGTACAGCGGGAATAATGAGCAGTTCTTC; CDR3aa: CASSPGGYSGNNEQFF
d_gene: .; v_gene: TRBV11-2; abundance: few; len: 18; j_gene: TRBJ2-1; CDR3nt: TGTGCCAGCAGCTACTTGACAGAGTTGTTGAGCTCCTACAATGAGCAGTTCTTC; CDR3aa: CASSYLTELLSSYNEQFF
d_gene: .; v_gene: TRBV20-1; abundance: many; len: 14; j_gene: TRBJ2-5; CDR3nt: TGCAGTGCTAGAGATGGACGGACTCAAGAGACCCAGTACTTC; CDR3aa: CSARDGRTQETQYF
d_gene: TRBD1; v_gene: TRBV7-9; abundance: many; len: 16; j_gene: TRBJ1-1; CDR3nt: TGTGCCAGCAGCCTAGGATGGACAGGGGCAGACACTGAAGCTTTCTTT; CDR3aa: CASSLGWTGADTEAFF
d_gene: .; v_gene: TRBV19; abundance: few; len: 13; j_gene: TRBJ1-4; CDR3nt: TGTGCCAGTAGTAGAGTAGTAGAAGAAAAACTGTTTTTT; CDR3aa: CASSRVVEEKLFF
d_gene: TRBD2; v_gene: TRBV7-9; abundance: many; len: 16; j_gene: TRBJ2-5; CDR3nt: TGTGCCAGCAGCTTAGTCCCTAGCGGGTACCAAGAGACCCAGTACTTC; CDR3aa: CASSLVPSGYQETQYF
d_gene: .; v_gene: TRBV6-2/TRBV6-3; abundance: few; len: 13; j_gene: TRBJ2-1; CDR3nt: TGTGCCAGCAGTTACTACAGATACAATGAGCAGTTCTTC; CDR3aa: CASSYYRYNEQFF
d_gene: .; v_gene: TRBV20-1; abundance: few; len: 12; j_gene: TRBJ2-7; CDR3nt: TGCAGTGCGACGACAGGTTTCTACGAGCAGTACTTC; CDR3aa: CSATTGFYEQYF
d_gene: .; v_gene: TRBV6-6; abundance: few; len: 13; j_gene: TRBJ1-4; CDR3nt: TGTGCCAGCACCTTAACAGTCTACTCGAAACTGTTTTTT; CDR3aa: CASTLTVYSKLFF
d_gene: .; v_gene: TRBV4-1; abundance: many; len: 14; j_gene: TRBJ2-5; CDR3nt: TGCGCCAGCAGCCCGACCGGGGGCCGAGAGACCCAGTACTTC; CDR3aa: CASSPTGGRETQYF